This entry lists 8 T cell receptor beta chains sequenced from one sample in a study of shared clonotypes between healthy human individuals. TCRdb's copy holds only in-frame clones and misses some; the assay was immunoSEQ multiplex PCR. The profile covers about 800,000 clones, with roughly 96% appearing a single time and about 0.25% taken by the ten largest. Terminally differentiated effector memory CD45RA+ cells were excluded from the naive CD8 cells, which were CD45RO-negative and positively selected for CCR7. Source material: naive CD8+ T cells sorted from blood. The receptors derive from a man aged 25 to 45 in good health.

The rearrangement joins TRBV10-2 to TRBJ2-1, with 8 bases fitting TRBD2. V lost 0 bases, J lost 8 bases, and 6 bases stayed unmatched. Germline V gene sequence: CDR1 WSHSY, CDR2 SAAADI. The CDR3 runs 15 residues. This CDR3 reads CASSESGSGSYEQFF. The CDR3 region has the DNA TGCGCCAGCAGTGAGTCAGGAAGCGGGAGCTATGAGCAGTTCTTC.

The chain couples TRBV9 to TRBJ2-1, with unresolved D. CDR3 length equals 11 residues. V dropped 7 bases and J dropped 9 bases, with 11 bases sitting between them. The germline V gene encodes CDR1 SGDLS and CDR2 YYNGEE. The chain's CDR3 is CASGLGTEQFF. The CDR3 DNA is TGTGCCAGCGGGCTTGGTACTGAGCAGTTCTTC.

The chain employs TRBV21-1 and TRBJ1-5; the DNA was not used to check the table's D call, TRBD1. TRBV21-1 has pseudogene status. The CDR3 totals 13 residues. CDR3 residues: CASPQLPNQPQHF. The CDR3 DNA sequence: TGTGCCAGCCCTCAGTTGCCCAATCAGCCCCAGCATTTT.

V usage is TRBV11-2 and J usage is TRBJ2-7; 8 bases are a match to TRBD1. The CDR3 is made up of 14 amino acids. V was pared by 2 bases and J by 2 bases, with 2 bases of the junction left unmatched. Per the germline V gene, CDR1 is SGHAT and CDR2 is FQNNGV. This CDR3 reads CASSLQGAAYEQYF. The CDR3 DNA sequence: TGTGCCAGCAGCTTACAGGGGGCGGCCTACGAGCAGTACTTC.

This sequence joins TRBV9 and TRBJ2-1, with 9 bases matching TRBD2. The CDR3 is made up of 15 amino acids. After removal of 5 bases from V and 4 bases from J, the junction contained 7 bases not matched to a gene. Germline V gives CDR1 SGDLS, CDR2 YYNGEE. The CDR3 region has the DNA TGTGCCAGCAGTACCAAGCGGGAGGCATACAATGAGCAGTTCTTC. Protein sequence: CASSTKREAYNEQFF.

DNA of the CDR3: TGTGCCAGCAGCTTACCGACAGGCAGGGAGACCCAGTACTTC. Residues: CASSLPTGRETQYF. V gene TRBV14 combines with J gene TRBJ2-5, with a weak D call TRBD1 (6 bases). The CDR3 length is 14 residues. Looked up from germline, CDR1 is SGHDN and CDR2 is FVKESK. V was clipped by 5 bases and J by 5 bases, with 15 bases between them.

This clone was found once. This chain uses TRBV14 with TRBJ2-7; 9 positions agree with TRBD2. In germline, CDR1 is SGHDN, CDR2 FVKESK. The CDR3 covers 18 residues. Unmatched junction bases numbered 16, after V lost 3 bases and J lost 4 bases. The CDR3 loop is CASSQGVSGRTFDYEQYF. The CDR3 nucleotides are TGTGCCAGCAGCCAGGGGGTTAGCGGGAGAACCTTCGATTACGAGCAGTACTTC.

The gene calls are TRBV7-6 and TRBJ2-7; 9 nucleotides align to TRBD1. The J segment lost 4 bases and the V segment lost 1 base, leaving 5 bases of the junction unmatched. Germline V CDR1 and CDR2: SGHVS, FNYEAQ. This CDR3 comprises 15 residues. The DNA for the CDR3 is TGTGCCAGCAGCTTAGATTTGGGACAGGGTTACGAGCAGTACTTC. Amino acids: CASSLDLGQGYEQYF.